These T cell receptor beta chains were read from a single sample in a study of T cell responses to AZD1222 COVID-19 vaccine. TCRdb's table, derived via immunoSEQ multiplex PCR, lists solely in-frame clones and lacks some. The table has 110,000 or so clones, approximately 88% seen once. Sequenced here: peripheral blood, sampled 28 days after the second AZD1222 dose. These receptors all come from an adult who received the AZD1222 COVID-19 vaccine. Each CDR3 is given with its conserved first and last residue. Each record gives: clone size, D gene, V gene, J gene, CDR3 protein, CDR3 DNA. A D gene is named only where the DNA matches it firmly. Clone size appears in some rows only: once, few, many, or a class for an expanded clone.

few	TRBD1	TRBV4-3	TRBJ1-5	CASSQDLDRGNQPQHF	TGCGCCAGCAGCCAAGACCTGGACAGGGGCAATCAGCCCCAGCATTTT
-	-	TRBV6-4	TRBJ2-3	CASSECTDTQYF	TGTGCCAGCAGTGAGTGCACAGATACGCAGTATTTT
-	TRBD2	TRBV7-3	TRBJ2-3	CASSSGLAGGLDTQYF	TGTGCCAGCAGCTCAGGACTAGCGGGGGGCTTAGATACGCAGTATTTT
once	-	TRBV29-1	TRBJ1-1	CSVAAGPSNTEAFF	TGCAGCGTTGCAGCGGGGCCGTCGAACACTGAAGCTTTCTTT
-	TRBD1	TRBV15	TRBJ2-7	CATSRDRDRKPYEQYF	TGTGCCACCAGCAGAGATAGGGACAGGAAGCCCTACGAGCAGTACTTC
-	-	TRBV2	TRBJ1-1	CASRKQGLNTEAFF	TGTGCCAGCAGGAAACAGGGACTCAACACTGAAGCTTTCTTT
-	-	TRBV29-1	TRBJ1-1	CSVAKGPLGAFF	TGCAGCGTTGCAAAGGGGCCTTTGGGAGCTTTCTTT
-	-	TRBV9	TRBJ1-2	CASSFGEINYGYTF	TGTGCCAGCAGCTTCGGAGAAATAAACTATGGCTACACCTTC
-	TRBD1	TRBV7-2	TRBJ1-3	CASSSGTVYRNTIYF	TGTGCCAGCAGCTCCGGGACAGTATATCGCAACACCATATATTTT
-	-	TRBV6-2/TRBV6-3	TRBJ2-3	CASSSTTPNTQYF	TGTGCCAGCAGTTCCACGACACCAAATACGCAGTATTTT
once	-	TRBV10-3	TRBJ2-5	CAISGGPLFGETQYF	TGTGCCATCAGTGGAGGACCCCTTTTCGGAGAGACCCAGTACTTC
-	-	TRBV18	TRBJ2-2	CASSPPLGGAGELFF	TGTGCCAGCTCACCACCGTTAGGCGGGGCCGGGGAGCTGTTTTTT
-	TRBD2	TRBV28	TRBJ2-4	CASSLGSGPQNIQYF	TGTGCCAGCAGTTTGGGTAGCGGGCCCCAAAACATTCAGTACTTC
-	TRBD1	TRBV19	TRBJ1-2	CASSIPTGGNYGYTF	TGTGCCAGTAGTATCCCCACAGGGGGCAACTATGGCTACACCTTC
-	-	TRBV9	TRBJ2-1	CASSVGGGAWNEQFF	TGTGCCAGCAGCGTAGGTGGGGGGGCTTGGAATGAGCAGTTCTTC
-	-	TRBV7-2	TRBJ2-5	CASSLRLAGTGETQYF	TGTGCCAGCAGCCTACGACTTGCGGGGACGGGGGAGACCCAGTACTTC
-	-	TRBV10-3	TRBJ2-4	CAISESLAKNIQYF	TGTGCCATCAGTGAGAGCCTAGCCAAAAACATTCAGTACTTC
-	-	TRBV7-9	TRBJ1-4	CASSIAGLKLFF	TGTGCCAGCAGCATAGCGGGGTTAAAACTGTTTTTT
-	TRBD1	TRBV10-3	TRBJ2-5	CAISTGQGETQYF	TGTGCCATCAGTACGGGACAGGGAGAGACCCAGTACTTC
-	TRBD1	TRBV20-1	TRBJ1-5	CSASTGGPNQPQHF	TGCAGTGCTAGTACAGGGGGCCCGAATCAGCCCCAGCATTTT
-	-	TRBV6-5	TRBJ2-7	CASQAPLSTVYEQYF	TGTGCCAGCCAGGCCCCCTTGTCTACGGTCTACGAGCAGTACTTC
-	TRBD2	TRBV7-6	TRBJ2-7	CASSPDIAGGPYEQYF	TGTGCCAGCAGCCCAGATATAGCGGGGGGGCCCTACGAGCAGTACTTC
-	TRBD1	TRBV19	TRBJ2-3	CASSIRDRGADTQYF	TGTGCCAGTAGTATCCGGGACAGGGGAGCAGATACGCAGTATTTT
-	-	TRBV14	TRBJ1-4	CASSQGGRSNEKLFF	TGTGCCAGCAGCCAAGGGGGCAGGTCGAATGAAAAACTGTTTTTT
-	TRBD1	TRBV18	TRBJ2-7	CASSRGTGRSEQYF	TGTGCCAGCTCACGGGGGACAGGGCGCTCCGAGCAGTACTTC
-	-	TRBV12-3/TRBV12-4	TRBJ1-2	CASSFGQRTGYTF	TGTGCCAGCAGTTTTGGACAGAGGACTGGCTACACCTTC
-	-	TRBV7-9	TRBJ1-2	CASSSQQSDGYTF	TGTGCCAGCAGCTCCCAACAGTCGGATGGCTACACCTTC
-	TRBD1	TRBV20-1	TRBJ1-2	CSASPGTGDGYTF	TGCAGTGCTAGTCCCGGGACAGGGGATGGCTACACCTTC